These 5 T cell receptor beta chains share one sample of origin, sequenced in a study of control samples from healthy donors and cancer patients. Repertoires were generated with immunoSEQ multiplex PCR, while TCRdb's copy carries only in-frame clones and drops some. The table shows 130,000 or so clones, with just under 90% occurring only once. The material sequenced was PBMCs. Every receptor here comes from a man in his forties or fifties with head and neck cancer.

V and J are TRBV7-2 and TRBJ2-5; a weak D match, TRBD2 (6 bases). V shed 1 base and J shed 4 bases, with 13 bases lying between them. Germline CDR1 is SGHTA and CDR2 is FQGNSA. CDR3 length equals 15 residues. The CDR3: CASSLVPGVGETQYF. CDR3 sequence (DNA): TGTGCCAGCAGCTTAGTTCCGGGGGTAGGAGAGACCCAGTACTTC.

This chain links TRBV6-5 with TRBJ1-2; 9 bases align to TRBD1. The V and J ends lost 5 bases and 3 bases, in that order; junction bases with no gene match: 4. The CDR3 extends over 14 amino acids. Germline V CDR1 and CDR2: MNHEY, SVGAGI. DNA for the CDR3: TGTGCCAGCAGTCTACAGGGGGCGGACTATGGCTACACCTTC. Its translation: CASSLQGADYGYTF.

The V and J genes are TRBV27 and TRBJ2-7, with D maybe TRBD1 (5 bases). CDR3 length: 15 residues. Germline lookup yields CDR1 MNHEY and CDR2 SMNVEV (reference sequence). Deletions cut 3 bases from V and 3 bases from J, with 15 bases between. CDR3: CASSFRLGPNYEQYF. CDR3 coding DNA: TGTGCCAGCAGTTTTCGGTTGGGGCCAAACTACGAGCAGTACTTC.

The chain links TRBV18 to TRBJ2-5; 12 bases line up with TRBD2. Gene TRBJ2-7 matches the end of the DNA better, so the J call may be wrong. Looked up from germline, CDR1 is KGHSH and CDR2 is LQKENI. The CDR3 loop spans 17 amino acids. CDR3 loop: CASSPNPLAGGIYEQYF. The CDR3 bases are TGTGCCAGCTCACCTAACCCTCTAGCGGGGGGGATCTACGAGCAGTACTTC.

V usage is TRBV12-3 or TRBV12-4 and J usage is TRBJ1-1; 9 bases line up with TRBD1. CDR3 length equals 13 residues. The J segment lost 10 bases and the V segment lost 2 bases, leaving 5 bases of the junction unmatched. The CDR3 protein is CASSLRDRDRAFF. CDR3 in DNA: TGTGCCAGCAGTTTAAGGGACAGGGATAGAGCTTTCTTT.